This T cell receptor beta chain was captured by sequencing in a study of identifying expanded T cells in peripheral blood. Study-wide results and caveats: Technical replicates showed roughly 1.2 changed clones; roughly two weeks roughly 16; four weeks 19. Variance in clone template counts between roughly two-week samples significantly increased with total template count across all healthy donors.

There are 19 residues in the CDR3. Germline V gene lookup returns CDR1 SNHLY and CDR2 FYNNEI. V trimming: 6 bases; J trimming: 2 bases; junction bases outside the gene matches: 9. The repertoire was sequenced with immunoSEQ multiplex PCR; TCRdb's copy has only in-frame clones and lacks some. The sample consists of about 97,000 clones, about 91% of them appearing once. As for this clone: No antigen is known for it.

No infections or other immune events were documented during collection. Material: blood. The chain is built from TRBV2 and TRBJ2-2; 16 bases map to TRBD2. This TCR derives from a person aged 18-70 years in good health. The DNA for the CDR3 is TGTGCCAGCAGAGAGCCGGGACTAGCGGGGGGGACCAACACCGGGGAGCTGTTTTTT. It yields the protein CASREPGLAGGTNTGELFF.